This is a list of T cell receptor beta chains from one sample in a study of shared T cell receptors in the human thymus. This table comes from immunoSEQ multiplex PCR, and its TCRdb copy is limited to in-frame clones, with some not included. The sample yields hundreds of thousands of clones, more than 70% seen once. The data also belong to a second study, concerning human thymus T cells.

The specimen was thymocytes. These receptors all come from a boy in the first two years of life with a congenital heart defect. Each CDR3 is given with its conserved first and last residue. The D gene is left open where the match is weak. Some rows mark clone size as missing; the rest say once, few, many or name a class of expanded clone.

clone size: -
V gene: TRBV28
D gene: TRBD2
J gene: TRBJ2-7
CDR3 length: 16
CDR3 protein: CASSPMGEGRTYEQYF
CDR3 DNA: TGTGCCAGCAGTCCCATGGGGGAGGGCCGGACCTACGAGCAGTACTTC

clone size: -
V gene: TRBV10-2
D gene: -
J gene: TRBJ2-7
CDR3 length: 17
CDR3 protein: CASSFPEPRTDPYEQYF
CDR3 DNA: TGCGCCAGCAGTTTTCCCGAGCCCCGGACAGATCCCTACGAGCAGTACTTC

clone size: -
V gene: TRBV5-6
D gene: -
J gene: TRBJ2-7
CDR3 length: 15
CDR3 protein: CASSLGQGRVYEQYF
CDR3 DNA: TGTGCCAGCAGCTTGGGACAGGGGAGGGTCTACGAGCAGTACTTC

clone size: -
V gene: TRBV19
D gene: TRBD2
J gene: TRBJ2-1
CDR3 length: 15
CDR3 protein: CASTLAGVSYNEQFF
CDR3 DNA: TGTGCCAGTACCCTAGCGGGAGTGTCCTACAATGAGCAGTTCTTC

clone size: -
V gene: TRBV27
D gene: -
J gene: TRBJ2-4
CDR3 length: 19
CDR3 protein: CASSLTPSRSDLAKNIQYF
CDR3 DNA: TGTGCCAGCAGTTTAACGCCCTCCCGGAGCGACCTAGCCAAAAACATTCAGTACTTC

clone size: -
V gene: TRBV28
D gene: TRBD1
J gene: TRBJ1-5
CDR3 length: 13
CDR3 protein: CASSSRQGQPQHF
CDR3 DNA: TGTGCCAGCAGTTCGAGACAGGGCCAGCCCCAGCATTTT

clone size: -
V gene: TRBV27
D gene: TRBD1
J gene: TRBJ2-7
CDR3 length: 15
CDR3 protein: CASSLSRDSPYEQYF
CDR3 DNA: TGTGCCAGCAGTTTATCCCGGGACAGTCCCTACGAGCAGTACTTC

clone size: -
V gene: TRBV6-5
D gene: TRBD2
J gene: TRBJ2-7
CDR3 length: 15
CDR3 protein: CASSHGSGGSYEQYF
CDR3 DNA: TGTGCCAGCAGCCACGGGTCGGGGGGATCCTACGAGCAGTACTTC

clone size: -
V gene: TRBV12-5
D gene: TRBD2
J gene: TRBJ2-7
CDR3 length: 15
CDR3 protein: CASAWSGGTTYEQYF
CDR3 DNA: TGTGCTAGTGCCTGGAGCGGGGGGACTACCTACGAGCAGTACTTC

clone size: -
V gene: TRBV2
D gene: -
J gene: TRBJ2-5
CDR3 length: 14
CDR3 protein: CASSQLGLLPTQYF
CDR3 DNA: TGTGCCAGCAGCCAACTAGGTCTCCTACCGACCCAGTACTTC

clone size: -
V gene: TRBV7-8
D gene: TRBD1
J gene: TRBJ1-6
CDR3 length: 19
CDR3 protein: CASSLGLRQGSNYNSPLHF
CDR3 DNA: TGTGCCAGCAGCTTAGGATTACGACAGGGGTCAAACTATAATTCACCCCTCCACTTT

clone size: -
V gene: TRBV5-4
D gene: -
J gene: TRBJ2-7
CDR3 length: 15
CDR3 protein: CAGSPPGTTDYEQYF
CDR3 DNA: TGTGCCGGCAGTCCGCCCGGGACAACAGACTACGAGCAGTACTTC

clone size: -
V gene: TRBV27
D gene: -
J gene: TRBJ2-1
CDR3 length: 16
CDR3 protein: CASSPQKAGLNNEQFF
CDR3 DNA: TGTGCCAGCAGTCCGCAGAAAGCGGGTTTGAACAATGAGCAGTTCTTC

clone size: -
V gene: TRBV27
D gene: -
J gene: TRBJ1-1
CDR3 length: 15
CDR3 protein: CASSSRSPRNTEAFF
CDR3 DNA: TGTGCCAGCAGTTCGCGTTCCCCTAGGAACACTGAAGCTTTCTTT

clone size: once
V gene: TRBV7-2
D gene: -
J gene: TRBJ2-2
CDR3 length: 16
CDR3 protein: CASSLGLARDTGELFF
CDR3 DNA: TGTGCCAGCAGCTTAGGGCTAGCGCGGGACACCGGGGAGCTGTTTTTT

clone size: -
V gene: TRBV9
D gene: -
J gene: TRBJ1-3
CDR3 length: 15
CDR3 protein: CASSAFGGAGNTIYF
CDR3 DNA: TGTGCCAGCAGCGCCTTCGGAGGGGCTGGAAACACCATATATTTT

clone size: -
V gene: TRBV5-1
D gene: TRBD2
J gene: TRBJ2-2
CDR3 length: 18
CDR3 protein: CASSSSTSGGAVTGELFF
CDR3 DNA: TGCGCCAGCAGCTCCTCGACTAGCGGGGGGGCGGTTACCGGGGAGCTGTTTTTT

clone size: once
V gene: TRBV6-5
D gene: TRBD1
J gene: TRBJ2-2
CDR3 length: 15
CDR3 protein: CASRPDRGNTGELFF
CDR3 DNA: TGTGCCAGCAGACCCGACAGGGGCAACACCGGGGAGCTGTTTTTT

clone size: -
V gene: TRBV28
D gene: TRBD1
J gene: TRBJ1-3
CDR3 length: 16
CDR3 protein: CASSQPRTGGGNTIYF
CDR3 DNA: TGTGCCAGCAGTCAGCCCCGGACAGGGGGCGGAAACACCATATATTTT

clone size: -
V gene: TRBV5-1
D gene: TRBD2
J gene: TRBJ2-3
CDR3 length: 16
CDR3 protein: CASSLTSGVSTDTQYF
CDR3 DNA: TGCGCCAGCAGCCTAACTAGCGGGGTTAGCACAGATACGCAGTATTTT

clone size: -
V gene: TRBV6-5
D gene: -
J gene: TRBJ2-7
CDR3 length: 12
CDR3 protein: CASSPAGYEQYF
CDR3 DNA: TGTGCCAGCAGCCCTGCGGGGTACGAGCAGTACTTC

clone size: -
V gene: TRBV11-3
D gene: TRBD1
J gene: TRBJ2-3
CDR3 length: 14
CDR3 protein: CASSSTGGTDTQYF
CDR3 DNA: TGTGCCAGCAGCTCCACAGGGGGCACAGATACGCAGTATTTT

clone size: once
V gene: TRBV5-1
D gene: TRBD1
J gene: TRBJ2-3
CDR3 length: 17
CDR3 protein: CASSLESGDSRADTQYF
CDR3 DNA: TGCGCCAGCAGCTTGGAATCAGGGGACAGCCGGGCAGATACGCAGTATTTT

clone size: -
V gene: TRBV4-1
D gene: TRBD2
J gene: TRBJ2-1
CDR3 length: 16
CDR3 protein: CASSQEGIAGRNEQFF
CDR3 DNA: TGCGCCAGCAGCCAAGAGGGAATAGCGGGAAGGAATGAGCAGTTCTTC

clone size: -
V gene: TRBV15
D gene: -
J gene: TRBJ2-1
CDR3 length: 15
CDR3 protein: CATSRDSGLRDEQFF
CDR3 DNA: TGTGCCACCAGCAGAGACAGCGGGCTCCGGGATGAGCAGTTCTTC

clone size: -
V gene: TRBV28
D gene: TRBD1
J gene: TRBJ1-4
CDR3 length: 15
CDR3 protein: CASSTHRGKDEKLFF
CDR3 DNA: TGTGCCAGCAGTACCCACAGGGGGAAGGACGAAAAACTGTTTTTT

clone size: -
V gene: TRBV13
D gene: TRBD2
J gene: TRBJ2-2
CDR3 length: 16
CDR3 protein: CASSRTGGPGTGELFF
CDR3 DNA: TGTGCCAGCAGCCGAACGGGAGGGCCGGGAACCGGGGAGCTGTTTTTT

clone size: -
V gene: TRBV4-1
D gene: TRBD1
J gene: TRBJ1-5
CDR3 length: 13
CDR3 protein: CASSQTGGQPQHF
CDR3 DNA: TGCGCCAGCAGCCAGACAGGGGGTCAGCCCCAGCATTTT

clone size: -
V gene: TRBV5-1
D gene: TRBD2
J gene: TRBJ2-4
CDR3 length: 17
CDR3 protein: CASSLAGTSGSKDIQYF
CDR3 DNA: TGCGCCAGCAGCTTGGCAGGGACTAGCGGGAGCAAGGACATTCAGTACTTC

clone size: few
V gene: TRBV4-1
D gene: TRBD1
J gene: TRBJ1-3
CDR3 length: 16
CDR3 protein: CASSQDPGQGRNTIYF
CDR3 DNA: TGCGCCAGCAGCCAAGATCCGGGACAGGGGAGAAACACCATATATTTT

clone size: -
V gene: TRBV7-9
D gene: -
J gene: TRBJ1-3
CDR3 length: 18
CDR3 protein: CASSLVSRQWRWGNTIYF
CDR3 DNA: TGTGCCAGCAGCTTAGTTTCGAGACAGTGGAGATGGGGAAACACCATATATTTT

clone size: -
V gene: TRBV4-3
D gene: TRBD1
J gene: TRBJ2-1
CDR3 length: 16
CDR3 protein: CASSQDGTDSYNEQFF
CDR3 DNA: TGCGCCAGCAGCCAAGATGGGACAGACTCCTACAATGAGCAGTTCTTC

clone size: -
V gene: TRBV28
D gene: -
J gene: TRBJ2-5
CDR3 length: 14
CDR3 protein: CASSYKGSQETQYF
CDR3 DNA: TGTGCCAGCAGTTACAAGGGGTCCCAAGAGACCCAGTACTTC

clone size: -
V gene: TRBV27
D gene: TRBD2
J gene: TRBJ2-3
CDR3 length: 18
CDR3 protein: CASSRPSGGDKRADTQYF
CDR3 DNA: TGTGCCAGCAGTCGACCTAGCGGGGGGGATAAAAGGGCAGATACGCAGTATTTT

clone size: -
V gene: TRBV12-5
D gene: TRBD1
J gene: TRBJ1-3
CDR3 length: 15
CDR3 protein: CASASDRVPGNTIYF
CDR3 DNA: TGTGCTAGTGCTTCTGACAGGGTCCCTGGAAACACCATATATTTT

clone size: -
V gene: TRBV19
D gene: TRBD2
J gene: TRBJ2-1
CDR3 length: 14
CDR3 protein: CASSTGLAGGEQFF
CDR3 DNA: TGTGCCAGTAGTACTGGACTAGCGGGAGGAGAGCAGTTCTTC

clone size: -
V gene: TRBV5-6
D gene: -
J gene: TRBJ2-4
CDR3 length: 14
CDR3 protein: CASSLKGRECIQYF
CDR3 DNA: TGTGCCAGCAGCTTGAAGGGACGGGAGTGCATTCAGTACTTC

clone size: -
V gene: TRBV27
D gene: -
J gene: TRBJ1-4
CDR3 length: 11
CDR3 protein: CASRTRGKLFF
CDR3 DNA: TGTGCCAGCAGAACCCGGGGGAAACTGTTTTTT

clone size: -
V gene: TRBV4-3
D gene: TRBD1
J gene: TRBJ2-7
CDR3 length: 16
CDR3 protein: CASSQDPGQRTYEQYF
CDR3 DNA: TGCGCCAGCAGCCAAGATCCGGGACAGAGAACCTACGAGCAGTACTTC

clone size: -
V gene: TRBV5-4
D gene: -
J gene: TRBJ1-1
CDR3 length: 14
CDR3 protein: CASSLGRWNTEAFF
CDR3 DNA: TGTGCCAGCAGCTTGGGTCGGTGGAACACTGAAGCTTTCTTT

clone size: -
V gene: TRBV6-1
D gene: TRBD1
J gene: TRBJ2-7
CDR3 length: 19
CDR3 protein: CASSGRDRHHMGIVYEQYF
CDR3 DNA: TGTGCCAGCAGTGGCCGGGACAGACATCATATGGGGATCGTTTACGAGCAGTACTTC

clone size: -
V gene: TRBV28
D gene: -
J gene: TRBJ1-4
CDR3 length: 15
CDR3 protein: CASSATGHAAEKLFF
CDR3 DNA: TGTGCCAGCAGTGCCACAGGGCACGCGGCTGAAAAACTGTTTTTT

clone size: once
V gene: TRBV7-2
D gene: -
J gene: TRBJ1-2
CDR3 length: 12
CDR3 protein: CASRLGAYGYTF
CDR3 DNA: TGTGCCAGCAGGCTAGGGGCCTATGGCTACACCTTC

clone size: -
V gene: TRBV7-2
D gene: -
J gene: TRBJ2-7
CDR3 length: 16
CDR3 protein: CASSVRLPGQSYEQYF
CDR3 DNA: TGTGCCAGCAGCGTAAGGTTGCCAGGGCAGAGCTACGAGCAGTACTTC

clone size: once
V gene: TRBV5-1
D gene: -
J gene: TRBJ2-3
CDR3 length: 18
CDR3 protein: CASSWRVEPWALTDTQYF
CDR3 DNA: TGCGCCAGCAGCTGGCGGGTGGAGCCATGGGCCCTCACAGATACGCAGTATTTT

clone size: -
V gene: TRBV6-1
D gene: TRBD2
J gene: TRBJ2-1
CDR3 length: 17
CDR3 protein: CASSEARGASGRNEQFF
CDR3 DNA: TGTGCCAGCAGTGAAGCGCGAGGGGCTAGCGGGAGAAATGAGCAGTTCTTC

clone size: -
V gene: TRBV30
D gene: TRBD1
J gene: TRBJ1-5
CDR3 length: 13
CDR3 protein: CAWSSDRWKPQHF
CDR3 DNA: TGTGCCTGGAGTTCGGACAGGTGGAAGCCCCAGCATTTT

clone size: once
V gene: TRBV4-3
D gene: -
J gene: TRBJ1-2
CDR3 length: 16
CDR3 protein: CASSQDGRRVDYGYTF
CDR3 DNA: TGCGCCAGCAGCCAAGATGGTCGCAGGGTGGACTATGGCTACACCTTC

clone size: once
V gene: TRBV5-4
D gene: TRBD2
J gene: TRBJ2-7
CDR3 length: 14
CDR3 protein: CASSLVGGSGEQYF
CDR3 DNA: TGTGCCAGCAGCTTGGTCGGGGGGAGCGGGGAGCAGTACTTC

clone size: -
V gene: TRBV29-1
D gene: TRBD1
J gene: TRBJ2-7
CDR3 length: 14
CDR3 protein: CSVEDPGQSYEQYF
CDR3 DNA: TGCAGCGTTGAAGATCCGGGACAGTCCTACGAGCAGTACTTC

clone size: -
V gene: TRBV28
D gene: TRBD1
J gene: TRBJ1-5
CDR3 length: 15
CDR3 protein: CAKGTGRKGNQPQHF
CDR3 DNA: TGTGCCAAAGGGACAGGGCGGAAGGGCAATCAGCCCCAGCATTTT

clone size: -
V gene: TRBV30
D gene: -
J gene: TRBJ2-1
CDR3 length: 15
CDR3 protein: CTWAFRRRSSNEQFF
CDR3 DNA: TGTACCTGGGCCTTTCGGAGGAGGTCAAGCAATGAGCAGTTCTTC

clone size: -
V gene: TRBV12-5
D gene: TRBD1
J gene: TRBJ1-1
CDR3 length: 14
CDR3 protein: CASGLGQGNTEAFF
CDR3 DNA: TGTGCTAGTGGTTTGGGACAGGGGAACACTGAAGCTTTCTTT